A selection of T cell receptor beta chains follows, all from one sample in a study of shared clonotypes between healthy human individuals. Profiled with immunoSEQ multiplex PCR; TCRdb holds only in-frame clones, not every one. The sample yields 2 million to 2.5 million clones, about 92% seen once. Sequenced: naive CD4+ T cells from PBMCs. The receptors derive from a man aged 18-30 years in good health. Some clones in this sample may be carry-over from other donors' samples. Each CDR3 is given with its conserved first and last residue. The D gene is left open where the match is weak.

v_gene	d_gene	j_gene	CDR3aa	CDR3nt
TRBV6-6	-	TRBJ2-3	CASRFRAVSTDTQYF	TGTGCCAGCAGGTTTCGAGCAGTTAGCACAGATACGCAGTATTTT
TRBV6-6	TRBD2	TRBJ2-2	CASSPTGTSGTGELFF	TGTGCCAGCAGCCCTACCGGGACTAGCGGGACCGGGGAGCTGTTTTTT
TRBV11-3	-	TRBJ2-2	CASSLDRGSGTGELFF	TGTGCCAGCAGCTTAGATCGGGGGTCGGGCACCGGGGAGCTGTTTTTT
TRBV2	-	TRBJ2-6	CASSIRVRGANVLTF	TGTGCCAGCAGTATCAGGGTGAGGGGGGCCAACGTCCTGACTTTC
TRBV28	-	TRBJ1-1	CATTTSGSGRAEAFF	TGTGCCACCACCACGTCGGGGTCAGGGAGGGCTGAAGCTTTCTTT
TRBV27	-	TRBJ1-1	CASSWMAPPSNTEAFF	TGTGCCAGCAGTTGGATGGCGCCGCCCTCGAACACTGAAGCTTTCTTT
TRBV12-5	-	TRBJ2-2	CASGLTRGLTGELFF	TGTGCTAGTGGTTTAACCAGGGGTCTTACCGGGGAGCTGTTTTTT
TRBV5-1	-	TRBJ1-3	CASSLAPRPYGNTIYF	TGCGCCAGCAGCCTTGCCCCTCGGCCGTACGGAAACACCATATATTTT
TRBV7-2	TRBD2	TRBJ2-7	CASSATSGLTYEQYF	TGTGCCAGCAGCGCCACTAGCGGGTTAACCTACGAGCAGTACTTC
TRBV18	-	TRBJ1-1	CASSVNRATEAFF	TGTGCCAGCTCAGTTAACAGGGCAACTGAAGCTTTCTTT